The 29 T cell receptor beta chains below all came from one sample that was sequenced in a study of human T cells and chemical hapten exposure. TCRdb reanalysed the RACE reads using MiXCR and keeps one entry per CDR3 protein. The data show tens of thousands of distinct CDR3 sequences, with approximately 9.8% seen just once and around 14% held by the top ten. Time point here: pre-sensitization, week 0. Treatment reported: therapeutic diphenylcyclopropenone sensitization with weekly scalp DPC. This sample comprised whole blood, obtained in connection with sensitization to the hapten diphenylcyclopropenone (DPC). The receptors shown here come from a woman in her forties with alopecia areata. Some clones in this sample may be carry-over from other donors' samples.

This clonotype was detected many times. The J gene is TRBJ2-7, the V gene TRBV18; no clear D. CDR1 and CDR2 from the germline V gene are KGHSH and LQKENI. The length of the CDR3 is 14 residues. The ends were cut back, 3 bases at V and 2 bases at J, with 11 bases in the middle. The CDR3 DNA follows: TGTGCCAGCTCACCTCAGTTTGGGGCCTACGAGCAGTACTTC. Residues: CASSPQFGAYEQYF.

This clonotype came up many times. J is TRBJ2-7 and V is TRBV12-3 or TRBV12-4, with D hard to call. Trimming left V 4 bases short and J 2 bases short, with 18 bases between. The CDR3 loop spans 16 amino acids. This CDR3 is CASSSSLVRPAYEQYF. The CDR3 nucleotides are TGTGCCAGCAGTTCCTCACTCGTGAGACCGGCCTACGAGCAGTACTTC.

This sequence joins TRBV6-6 and TRBJ1-1; D not certain. The germline CDR1 and CDR2 sequences are MNHNY and SVGAGI (reference sequence). The V gene lost 7 bases and the J gene lost 1 base, with 7 bases spanning the gap. CDR3 length: 12 residues. Here the CDR3 reads CASIRGNTEAFF. CDR3 sequence (DNA): TGTGCCAGCATACGGGGGAACACTGAAGCTTTCTTT.

This clonotype was observed a few times. The chain has TRBV14 and TRBJ2-3; a possible D gene is TRBD1 (5 bases). Between the trimmed V and J ends, which lost 1 base and 4 bases, there was a span of 12 bases. CDR3 size: 15 residues. Looked up from germline, CDR1 is SGHDN and CDR2 is FVKESK. CDR3 loop: CASSQVEQVADTQYF. For the CDR3, the DNA is TGTGCCAGCAGCCAAGTCGAACAGGTCGCAGATACGCAGTATTTT.

V and J are TRBV4-1 and TRBJ2-1; D is possibly TRBD2 (6 bases). Trimming stripped 5 bases from V and 6 bases from J, with 8 bases between. The germline V gene encodes CDR1 MGHRA and CDR2 YSYEKL. This CDR3 is 12 amino acids long. The chain's CDR3 is CASSTSSNEQFF. In DNA form, the CDR3 reads TGCGCCAGCAGCACTAGCTCCAATGAGCAGTTCTTC.

There are many counts of this clonotype. The chain couples TRBV2 to TRBJ2-7; TRBD2 agrees at 8 bases. Germline assignment: CDR1 SNHLY and CDR2 FYNNEI. CDR3 length: 15 amino acids. V lost 3 bases and J lost 10; bases outside the gene matches: 14. The CDR3 is CASSEVWSRSGEQYF. The CDR3 DNA is TGTGCCAGCAGTGAGGTTTGGAGCCGTAGCGGGGAACAGTACTTC.

This clonotype was observed a handful of times. The chain couples TRBV4-1 to TRBJ1-2; no definite D call. Trimming took off 1 base at V and 2 bases at J, with 11 bases between the two ends. CDR1 MGHRA and CDR2 YSYEKL come from the germline V gene. The CDR3 loop spans 15 amino acids. The CDR3 DNA reads TGCGCCAGCAGCCAAGTTCGGCAACCAAACTATGGCTACACCTTC. Translating gives CASSQVRQPNYGYTF.

This clonotype was detected ten times or more. V and J are TRBV4-1 and TRBJ2-7; no firm D call. The germline gives CDR1 MGHRA, CDR2 YSYEKL. The length of the CDR3 is 15 residues. V lost 1 base and J lost 1, with 11 bases in between. The CDR3 DNA reads as TGCGCCAGCAGCCAAGTTCCTCAAGGTTCCTACGAGCAGTACTTC. It is translated as CASSQVPQGSYEQYF.

This clonotype was recorded a few times. The V and J genes are TRBV24-1 and TRBJ2-5; D call uncertain. The V gene's germline CDR1 is KGHDR and CDR2 SFDVKD. Trimming removed 4 bases at V and 3 bases at J, with 11 bases between. The CDR3 has 14 residues. CDR3 sequence: CATSEPGPKETQYF. The CDR3, as DNA: TGTGCCACCAGTGAACCGGGCCCTAAAGAGACCCAGTACTTC.

This clonotype was counted many times. The rearrangement links TRBV12-3 or TRBV12-4 to TRBJ2-3; D not certain. The CDR3 is 15 residues long. V shed 0 bases and J shed 3 bases, with 10 bases lying between them. The CDR3 nucleotides are TGTGCCAGCAGTTTAGCGCGTTTAGGGACAGATACGCAGTATTTT. It is translated as CASSLARLGTDTQYF.

The V call is TRBV11-2, the J call TRBJ1-1; D ambiguous. Trimming removed 4 bases at V and 3 bases at J, with 9 bases between. Germline V gene lookup returns CDR1 SGHAT and CDR2 FQNNGV. CDR3 length: 13 residues. The CDR3 DNA follows: TGTGCCAGCAGCTCCGCCGGTTACACTGAAGCTTTCTTT. Protein sequence: CASSSAGYTEAFF. The whole variable domain, remainder taken from reference TRBV11-2 and TRBJ1-1, is EAGVAQSPRYKIIEKRQSVAFWCNPISGHATLYWYQQILGQGPKLLIQFQNNGVVDDSQLPKDRFSAERLKGVDSTLKIQPAKLEDSAVYLCASSSAGYTEAFFGQGTRLTVV.

This clonotype came up a few times. The chain couples TRBV12-3 or TRBV12-4 to TRBJ1-2; the D is unclear. This CDR3 is built from 14 residues. V was shortened by 3 bases and J by 0 bases, with 8 bases between the two germline ends. CDR3 protein: CASSFGRSNYGYTF. CDR3 sequence (DNA): TGTGCCAGCAGTTTCGGACGATCTAACTATGGCTACACCTTC.

In its sample, this clonotype was seen many times. The CDR3 sequence: CASSLMGQGANEQFF. In nucleotides, the CDR3 is TGTGCCAGCAGTTTAATGGGACAGGGGGCGAATGAGCAGTTCTTC. The chain is built from TRBV28 and TRBJ2-1, with TRBD1 matching over 12 bases. The V gene end was trimmed by 2 bases and the J gene end by 7 bases; junction bases not matched to a gene: 3. This CDR3 spans 15 amino acids. Germline V gives CDR1 MDHEN, CDR2 SYDVKM.

This clonotype was seen many times. The chain combines TRBV4-2 with TRBJ2-1, with D uncertain. Trimming shortened V by 1 base and J by 0 bases, and 4 bases separated the two germline ends. Germline-derived CDR1 and CDR2 are LGHNA and YNFKEQ. The CDR3 totals 14 residues. The CDR3 region has the DNA TGTGCCAGCAGCCAAGGGGACTCCTACAATGAGCAGTTCTTC. Translated, it gives CASSQGDSYNEQFF.

The sample holds many counts of this clonotype. This chain connects TRBV13 to TRBJ1-6, with 7 bases fitting TRBD1. V trimming: 3 bases; J trimming: 15 bases; junction bases outside the gene matches: 11. In germline, CDR1 is PRHDT, CDR2 FYEKMQ (reference sequence). The CDR3 consists of 14 residues. The CDR3 spells CASSFRQGGKHLHF. The CDR3 DNA reads as TGTGCCAGCAGCTTCCGACAGGGAGGTAAGCACCTCCACTTT. The variable domain in full, completed from reference TRBV13 and TRBJ1-6, reads AAGVIQSPRHLIKEKRETATLKCYPIPRHDTVYWYQQGPGQDPQFLISFYEKMQSDKGSIPDRFSAQQFSDYHSELNMSSLELGDSALYFCASSFRQGGKHLHFGNGTRLTVT.

This clonotype was detected only a few times. The chain combines TRBV5-6 with TRBJ2-1; 8 nucleotides align to TRBD2. The germline V gene has CDR1 SGHDT and CDR2 YYEEEE. This CDR3 is built from 15 residues. The V and J ends lost 4 bases and 2 bases, in that order; junction bases with no gene match: 5. The CDR3 nucleotides read TGTGCCAGCAGCCCCACTAGCGGAACCTACAATGAGCAGTTCTTC. It yields the protein CASSPTSGTYNEQFF.

The rearrangement joins TRBV16 to TRBJ2-3; TRBD2 might be the D (5 bases). The CDR3 consists of 14 residues. Trimming left V 0 bases short and J 4 bases short, with 8 bases between. Germline lookup yields CDR1 KGHSY and CDR2 FQNENV. This CDR3 reads CASSQSMRADTQYF. The DNA for the CDR3 is TGTGCCAGCAGCCAATCGATGAGGGCAGATACGCAGTATTTT.

This clonotype was counted ten times or more. The chain is built from TRBV5-1 and TRBJ2-5, with D possibly being TRBD1 or TRBD2 (5 bases each). Germline V gives CDR1 SGHRS, CDR2 YFSETQ. The CDR3 length is 16 residues. V was clipped by 0 bases and J by 0 bases, with 12 bases between them. The CDR3 loop reads CASSLGLQVYQETQYF. Written as DNA, the CDR3 is TGCGCCAGCAGCTTGGGACTACAGGTTTACCAAGAGACCCAGTACTTC.

This clonotype was observed at least ten times. The rearrangement joins TRBV7-9 to TRBJ1-1; the D is unclear. CDR3 length: 14 amino acids. The germline V gene encodes CDR1 SEHNR and CDR2 FQNEAQ (reference sequence). Trimming took 1 base from V and 6 from J, leaving 12 bases between them. In DNA form, the CDR3 reads TGTGCCAGCAGCTTAGAGGCTTGGAGTCCTGAAGCTTTCTTT. The encoded protein is CASSLEAWSPEAFF.

This clonotype was counted at least ten times. The chain combines TRBV7-8 with TRBJ2-7; TRBD1 agrees at 8 bases. CDR3 size: 16 residues. Germline lookup yields CDR1 SGHVS and CDR2 FQNEAQ. V was clipped by 1 base and J by 2 bases; unmatched bases: 7. The CDR3 reads CASSLGLGQGAYEQYF. DNA for the CDR3: TGTGCCAGCAGCTTAGGACTTGGACAGGGAGCCTACGAGCAGTACTTC.

This clonotype was counted at least ten times. The chain uses TRBV14 and TRBJ1-1; unclear D gene. The CDR3 spans 13 residues. V was cut by 1 base and J by 0 bases, with 3 bases left in between. CDR1 and CDR2 (germline): SGHDN, FVKESK. The CDR3 region is CASSQVMNTEAFF. In nucleotides, the CDR3 is TGTGCCAGCAGCCAAGTTATGAACACTGAAGCTTTCTTT.

The rearrangement links TRBV18 to TRBJ1-4, with D unresolved. Germline V lookup: CDR1 KGHSH, CDR2 LQKENI. The CDR3 extends over 13 amino acids. Trimming took off 6 bases at V and 5 bases at J, with 10 bases between the two ends. The CDR3 DNA sequence: TGTGCCAGCTCCATAGGATTAAATGAAAAACTGTTTTTT. Amino acid sequence: CASSIGLNEKLFF.

This clonotype was observed at least ten times. The chain is built from TRBV12-3 or TRBV12-4 and TRBJ1-3; D is undetermined. The CDR3 covers 18 residues. The germline V and J ends were trimmed by 6 bases and 0 bases, with 21 bases remaining between them. The chain's CDR3 is CASSHQASSGYSGNTIYF. In nucleotides, the CDR3 is TGTGCCAGCAGCCACCAGGCATCTTCGGGTTACTCTGGAAACACCATATATTTT.

This clonotype was seen ten or more times. The V gene is TRBV7-3, the J gene TRBJ1-1; 7 bases agree with TRBD1. The V segment lost 2 bases and the J segment 1 base; nucleotides outside the gene matches: 4. Germline V lookup: CDR1 SGHTA, CDR2 FQGTGA. CDR3 length: 15 amino acids. CDR3 sequence: CASSLAGQANTEAFF. CDR3 bases: TGTGCCAGCAGCTTAGCCGGACAGGCGAACACTGAAGCTTTCTTT. Supplemented by reference TRBV7-3 and TRBJ1-1, the full variable domain reads GAGVSQTPSNKVTEKGKYVELRCDPISGHTALYWYRQSLGQGPEFLIYFQGTGAADDSGLPNDRFFAVRPEGSVSTLKIQRTERGDSAVYLCASSLAGQANTEAFFGQGTRLTVV.

The table lists this clonotype with many counts. The CDR3 DNA reads as TGTGCCAGCAGCTTCGGCGTCTCTGGGGCCAACGTCCTGACTTTC. This sequence encodes CASSFGVSGANVLTF. The chain recombines TRBV7-9 with TRBJ2-6, with unresolved D. Germline CDR1 is SEHNR and CDR2 is FQNEAQ (reference sequence). Between the trimmed V and J ends, which lost 3 bases and 0 bases, there was a span of 6 bases. The CDR3 has 15 residues.

Note on this clonotype: This may be a read error: a much more frequent sequence differs by one nucleotide. The genes are TRBV10-3 and TRBJ2-5; D uncertain. The V and J ends lost 2 bases and 11 bases respectively, with 12 bases between them. CDR3 length equals 12 residues. Germline assignment: CDR1 ENHRY and CDR2 SYGVKD. The CDR3 reads CAISEAWGLQYF. CDR3 sequence (DNA): TGTGCCATCAGTGAGGCCTGGGGATTGCAGTACTTC.

This clonotype was recorded at least ten times. This chain joins TRBV5-4 and TRBJ2-1; D may match TRBD1 or TRBD2 (5 bases each). Germline V gives CDR1 SGHNT, CDR2 YYREEE (reference sequence). CDR3 length: 16 amino acids. The ends were cut back, 3 bases at V and 1 base at J, with 14 bases in the middle. The CDR3 spells CASSSHGARSYNEQFF. CDR3 in DNA: TGTGCCAGCAGCTCCCACGGGGCCAGGTCCTACAATGAGCAGTTCTTC. The entire variable domain, with the rest obtained from reference TRBV5-4 and TRBJ2-1, is as follows: ETGVTQSPTHLIKTRGQQVTLRCSSQSGHNTVSWYQQALGQGPQFIFQYYREEENGRGNFPPRFSGLQFPNYSSELNVNALELDDSALYLCASSSHGARSYNEQFFGPGTRLTVL.

Ten or more counts support this clonotype. The J gene is TRBJ2-5, the V gene TRBV7-9, with 13 bases identical to TRBD2. With 2 bases clipped from V and 5 bases from J, the junction kept 17 bases outside the gene matches. Germline V gene sequence: CDR1 SEHNR, CDR2 FQNEAQ (reference sequence). The CDR3 has 20 amino acids. In DNA form, the CDR3 reads TGTGCCAGCAGCTTAAATTACGGACTAGCGGGGGACGTTCCTCGGGAGACCCAGTACTTC. Translation: CASSLNYGLAGDVPRETQYF.

This clonotype was picked up many times. The chain carries TRBV6-5 and TRBJ2-1; TRBD1 is a possible D gene (6 bases). This CDR3 has 15 amino acids. Germline-derived CDR1 and CDR2 are MNHEY and SVGAGI. V shed 6 bases and J shed 2 bases, with 14 bases lying between them. CDR3 amino acids: CASSRTGKAYNEQFF. In DNA form, the CDR3 reads TGTGCCAGCAGCCGAACAGGGAAGGCCTACAATGAGCAGTTCTTC.